This T cell receptor beta chain was profiled in a study of response to subunit inactivated influenza vaccine. TCRdb analysed the RT-PCR reads with MiXCR anew, one entry per CDR3 protein. The data hold more than 700,000 distinct CDR3 sequences, with 20% to 25% observed a single time. V lost 4 bases and J lost 5; bases outside the gene matches: 3. The CDR3 spans 13 residues. Germline CDR1 DFQATT, CDR2 SNEGSKA (reference sequence). Specimen: PBMCs from blood, collected less than 6 days after vaccination. The chain employs TRBV20-1 and TRBJ2-2, with 8 bases fitting TRBD2. This receptor was taken from a man aged 50-59 years who received an inactivated influenza vaccine. The DNA for the CDR3 is TGCAGTGCTAAGGGACTAGGGACCGGGGAGCTGTTTTTT. It is translated as CSAKGLGTGELFF.